A single sample is the source of the 32 T cell receptor beta chains below, sequenced in a study of shared clonotypes between healthy human individuals. TCRdb keeps only in-frame clones here, not all; method: immunoSEQ multiplex PCR. The table records 400,000 to 600,000 clones, about three quarters of them present only once. Sequenced: PBMCs. Receptor source: a woman aged 40 to 50 in good health. Some clones in this sample may be carry-over from other donors' samples.

As for this clone: A read error may explain this, as a much larger clone is one base away. The genes are TRBV6-6 and TRBJ1-2; D is possibly TRBD1 (6 bases). V was cut by 5 bases and J by 1 base, with 11 bases left in between. The V gene's germline CDR1 is MNHNY and CDR2 SVGAGI (reference sequence). The length of the CDR3 is 14 residues. The CDR3 DNA reads as TGTGCCAGCAGTCCCGGACAGTTTAACTATGGCTACACCTTC. The encoded protein is CASSPGQFNYGYTF.

This clone was counted a few times. The chain combines TRBV18 with TRBJ2-6; unclear D gene. The V gene lost 3 bases and the J gene lost 1 base, with 13 bases spanning the gap. The CDR3 has 17 residues. Germline CDR1 and CDR2: KGHSH and LQKENI. This chain's CDR3 is CASSPSGTISGANVLTF. The DNA for the CDR3 is TGTGCCAGCTCACCCTCAGGAACCATATCTGGGGCCAACGTCCTGACTTTC.

CDR3 sequence (DNA): TGCGCCAGCAGCTTGCTTAATACCTACGAGCAGTACTTC. This encodes CASSLLNTYEQYF. The chain joins TRBV5-1 to TRBJ2-7; D not resolved. From germline, CDR1 is SGHRS and CDR2 YFSETQ. The CDR3 has 13 residues. V lost 1 base and J 2 bases, leaving 7 bases between the germline ends.

This rearrangement joins TRBV30 to TRBJ1-2; the match to TRBD1 covers 9 bases. Germline-derived CDR1 and CDR2 are GTSNPN and SVGIG (reference sequence). The CDR3 spans 15 residues. V lost 7 bases, J lost 1 base, and 10 bases stayed unmatched. The CDR3 loop reads CALDPGTGYNYGYTF. The CDR3 bases are TGTGCCTTAGATCCCGGGACAGGGTATAACTATGGCTACACCTTC.

This chain connects TRBV27 to TRBJ2-3, with 9 bases matching TRBD2. Trimming removed 6 bases from V and 6 bases from J; junction bases left unmatched: 10. Germline V gene data show CDR1 as MNHEY and CDR2 as SMNVEV (reference sequence). CDR3 length equals 15 residues. Here the CDR3 reads CASRGIEAGGDTQYF. CDR3 nucleotides: TGTGCCAGCAGAGGTATAGAAGCGGGAGGCGATACGCAGTATTTT.

This clone has only one observation. The chain combines TRBV5-1 with TRBJ1-1; 9 bases align to TRBD1. J lost 4 bases, V lost 0 bases, and 4 bases had no gene match. The CDR3 is made up of 15 amino acids. Germline V CDR1 and CDR2: SGHRS, YFSETQ. CDR3 region: CASSLGDRDPTEAFF. DNA of the CDR3: TGCGCCAGCAGCTTGGGGGACAGGGATCCCACTGAAGCTTTCTTT.

A note on this clone: At one of its ends the junction is not consistent with the germline gene, which may arise from a read error. The chain links TRBV7-7 to TRBJ2-1; TRBD2 agrees at 9 bases. Germline CDR1 SSHAT, CDR2 FNYEAQ (reference sequence). CDR3 length: 16 amino acids. CDR3 region: CASSLSLAGNSNEQFF. The CDR3 nucleotides read TGTGCTAGCAGCTTAAGTCTAGCGGGAAATTCCAATGAGCAGTTCTTC. The variable domain in full, completed from reference TRBV7-7 and TRBJ2-1, reads GAGVSQSPRYKVTKRGQDVTLRCDPISSHATLYWYQQALGQGPEFLTYFNYEAQPDKSGLPSDRFSAERPEGSISTLTIQRTEQRDSAMYRCASSLSLAGNSNEQFFGPGTRLTVL.

This clone was recorded a few times. The chain couples TRBV27 to TRBJ1-1; no definite D call. The germline V gene has CDR1 MNHEY and CDR2 SMNVEV (reference sequence). V lost 5 bases to trimming and J lost 6 bases, with 13 bases between them. This CDR3 region has 13 residues. The CDR3 region is CASSRSLVAEAFF. As DNA, the CDR3 is TGTGCCAGCAGTCGGAGTTTGGTTGCTGAAGCTTTCTTT.

V usage is TRBV7-2 and J usage is TRBJ1-3; no clear D. The CDR3 totals 16 residues. CDR1 and CDR2 from the germline V gene are SGHTA and FQGNSA. Trimming took 3 bases from V and 0 from J, leaving 12 bases between them. The CDR3 loop reads CASSLEVVISGNTIYF. CDR3 DNA: TGTGCCAGCAGCTTGGAGGTCGTGATCTCTGGAAACACCATATATTTT.

The chain combines TRBV10-1 with TRBJ2-1; 9 positions agree with TRBD2. The CDR3 sequence is 14 residues long. Per the germline V gene, CDR1 is WNHNN and CDR2 is SYGVQD (reference sequence). Trimming removed 6 bases from V and 3 bases from J; junction bases left unmatched: 3. CDR3 residues: CASSRLADYNEQFF. The DNA for the CDR3 is TGCGCCAGCAGCCGACTAGCGGACTACAATGAGCAGTTCTTC.

This rearrangement joins TRBV7-6 to TRBJ2-3; D is possibly TRBD1 (6 bases). Between the trimmed V and J ends, which lost 1 base and 3 bases, there was a span of 11 bases. The length of the CDR3 is 15 residues. Germline loops: CDR1 SGHVS, CDR2 FNYEAQ. CDR3 bases: TGTGCCAGCAGCTTAGTCGGACAGAATACAGATACGCAGTATTTT. Translation gives CASSLVGQNTDTQYF.

This clone is a singleton in its sample. The J gene is TRBJ2-7, the V gene TRBV5-1; 10 positions match TRBD2. From germline, CDR1 is SGHRS and CDR2 YFSETQ. Trimming cost V 1 base and J 0 bases; bases outside gene matches: 10. The CDR3 is made up of 18 amino acids. The chain's CDR3 is CASSLSVRGLAFSYEQYF. CDR3 DNA: TGCGCCAGCAGCTTGTCGGTTAGGGGACTAGCGTTCTCCTACGAGCAGTACTTC.

This chain uses TRBV2 with TRBJ1-3, with D possibly being TRBD1 (5 bases). The CDR3 loop spans 15 amino acids. The germline V gene has CDR1 SNHLY and CDR2 FYNNEI. Between the trimmed V and J ends, which lost 6 bases and 0 bases, there was a span of 12 bases. CDR3 in DNA: TGTGCCAGCAGAGTGGGACGTAGCTCTGGAAACACCATATATTTT. Protein: CASRVGRSSGNTIYF.

There are a few counts of this clone. This chain joins TRBV7-2 and TRBJ1-1, with TRBD1 matching 7 bases. The germline gives CDR1 SGHTA, CDR2 FQGNSA. The CDR3 covers 15 residues. After removal of 4 bases from V and 4 bases from J, the junction contained 9 bases not matched to a gene. The CDR3 sequence is CASSSSTGVSTEAFF. For the CDR3, the DNA is TGTGCCAGCAGCTCCAGTACAGGGGTGTCCACTGAAGCTTTCTTT.

This clone was counted once. This chain uses TRBV7-3 with TRBJ2-6, with D uncertain. The CDR3 has 12 amino acids. Germline V gives CDR1 SGHTA, CDR2 FQGTGA. V lost 2 bases and J 11 bases, leaving 7 bases between the germline ends. The CDR3 sequence is CASSLGPDVLTF. CDR3 in DNA: TGTGCCAGCAGCTTAGGGCCGGACGTCCTGACTTTC.

CDR3 DNA: TGTGCCAGCAGCCTTATCCGGGACAGGATGACCGGGGAGCTGTTTTTT. This encodes CASSLIRDRMTGELFF. J is TRBJ2-2 and V is TRBV11-2, with TRBD1 identical over 8 bases. V gave up 5 bases and J gave up 5 bases; unmatched junction bases: 10. The CDR3 sequence is 16 residues long. Germline V gives CDR1 SGHAT, CDR2 FQNNGV.

This clone was recorded only once. J is TRBJ2-7 and V is TRBV4-2; unclear D gene. This CDR3 region has 13 residues. V shed 4 bases and J shed 2 bases, with 9 bases lying between them. The germline CDR1 and CDR2 sequences are LGHNA and YNFKEQ. CDR3: CASSLQGTYEQYF. The CDR3 region has the DNA TGTGCCAGCAGCCTTCAAGGGACCTACGAGCAGTACTTC.

The chain joins TRBV7-3 to TRBJ2-7, with 7 bases lining up with TRBD2. Germline-derived CDR1 and CDR2 are SGHTA and FQGTGA. V shed 2 bases, J shed 6 bases, and the junction held 7 bases outside the gene matches. This CDR3 is 14 amino acids long. DNA of the CDR3: TGTGCCAGCAGCTTATGGGCGGGAGAGGGCGAGCAGTACTTC. Translation: CASSLWAGEGEQYF.

The chain employs TRBV9 and TRBJ2-7; TRBD2 aligns across 10 bases. Germline-derived CDR1 and CDR2 are SGDLS and YYNGEE. The CDR3 is 16 amino acids. With V trimmed by 0 bases and J by 2 bases, 5 bases remained unmatched. Here the CDR3 DNA reads TGTGCCAGCAGCGTAGGGTCTAGCGGGGGAGCCTACGAGCAGTACTTC. Translating gives CASSVGSSGGAYEQYF.

The chain combines TRBV5-5 with TRBJ1-1, with D maybe TRBD1 (5 bases). Germline assignment: CDR1 SGHKS and CDR2 YYEKEE (reference sequence). The V gene lost 4 bases and the J gene lost 1 base, with 17 bases spanning the gap. This CDR3 region has 16 residues. DNA of the CDR3: TGTGCCAGCAGCCCGGAGGCGGGGGAGTGGAACACTGAAGCTTTCTTT. Protein: CASSPEAGEWNTEAFF.

The chain uses TRBV13 and TRBJ2-1, with 9 positions matching TRBD2. The CDR3 contains 18 residues. J lost 1 base, V lost 5 bases, and 12 bases had no gene match. The germline V gene has CDR1 PRHDT and CDR2 FYEKMQ (reference sequence). In DNA, the CDR3 is TGTGCCAGCAGCCCGATCGGGCTTAGCGGGAGTTCCTACAATGAGCAGTTCTTC. Translated, it gives CASSPIGLSGSSYNEQFF.

This chain connects TRBV14 to TRBJ2-3, with D perhaps matching TRBD1 or TRBD2 (5 bases each). CDR3 length: 17 residues. Germline CDR1 SGHDN, CDR2 FVKESK. Trimming shortened V by 0 bases and J by 0 bases, and 13 bases separated the two germline ends. The DNA of the CDR3 is TGTGCCAGCAGCCAAGATGAGGCCGGGGCAAGCACAGATACGCAGTATTTT. This encodes CASSQDEAGASTDTQYF.

The rearrangement uses TRBV7-3 and TRBJ2-7; 12 bases line up with TRBD2. V trimming: 4 bases; J trimming: 4 bases; junction bases outside the gene matches: 2. The CDR3 runs 14 residues. The germline CDR1 and CDR2 sequences are SGHTA and FQGTGA. The chain's CDR3 is CASSSTSGSYEQYF. DNA of the CDR3: TGTGCCAGCAGCTCGACTAGCGGGAGTTACGAGCAGTACTTC.

The rearrangement links TRBV11-3 to TRBJ1-1, with no clear D. Trimming took 2 bases from V and 3 from J, leaving 7 bases between them. There are 13 residues in the CDR3. Germline V CDR1 and CDR2: SGHNT, YENEEA. In DNA, the CDR3 is TGTGCCAGCAGCTTAATGAAGGACACTGAAGCTTTCTTT. Its translation is CASSLMKDTEAFF. Drawing the rest from reference TRBV11-3 and TRBJ1-1, the complete variable domain is EAGVVQSPRYKIIEKKQPVAFWCNPISGHNTLYWYLQNLGQGPELLIRYENEEAVDDSQLPKDRFSAERLKGVDSTLKIQPAELGDSAVYLCASSLMKDTEAFFGQGTRLTVV.

The gene calls are TRBV12-5 and TRBJ2-3; D not resolved. The CDR3 is 13 amino acids. Germline V gives CDR1 LGHNT, CDR2 FRNRAP. Trimming shortened V by 2 bases and J by 4 bases, and 7 bases separated the two germline ends. The chain's CDR3 is CASGLYGADTQYF. DNA of the CDR3: TGTGCTAGTGGTTTGTATGGGGCAGATACGCAGTATTTT.

V and J are TRBV9 and TRBJ2-1; TRBD2 aligns across 11 bases. The CDR3 has 16 amino acids. Trimming at V came to 4 bases and at J to 9 bases, leaving 12 bases not matched to a gene. Germline V CDR1 and CDR2: SGDLS, YYNGEE. The CDR3 DNA is TGTGCCAGCAGCCCCACCCTAGCGGGAGGATGGGGTGAGCAGTTCTTC. Protein: CASSPTLAGGWGEQFF.

V and J are TRBV25-1 and TRBJ1-2; TRBD1 might be the D (5 bases). The CDR3 has 14 residues. Germline-derived CDR1 and CDR2 are MGHDK and SYGVNS. V was trimmed by 3 bases and J by 3 bases, leaving 11 bases between them. CDR3 amino acids: CASSEGQGDYGYTF. The CDR3 DNA reads TGTGCCAGCAGTGAGGGCCAGGGCGACTATGGCTACACCTTC.

The chain recombines TRBV9 with TRBJ2-7; 14 bases are a match to TRBD2. After removal of 4 bases from V and 7 bases from J, the junction contained 10 bases not matched to a gene. CDR1 and CDR2 from the germline V gene are SGDLS and YYNGEE. The CDR3 runs 16 residues. DNA for the CDR3: TGTGCCAGCAGCCGCCGACTAGCGGGAGGGCCGGAGGAGCAGTACTTC. The encoded protein is CASSRRLAGGPEEQYF.

V is TRBV7-2 and J is TRBJ2-2; 9 bases line up with TRBD2. CDR3 length: 18 residues. Trimming cost V 3 bases and J 2 bases; bases outside gene matches: 10. Germline assignment: CDR1 SGHTA and CDR2 FQGNSA. CDR3 sequence: CASSFPTAGLANTGELFF. CDR3 nucleotide sequence: TGTGCCAGCAGCTTCCCGACAGCGGGACTAGCAAACACCGGGGAGCTGTTTTTT.

This clone was seen only once. The CDR3 sequence is CASSLPTGSEREAVETQYF. The CDR3 coding sequence is TGTGCCAGCAGCTTGCCCACCGGTTCTGAGCGGGAGGCCGTGGAGACCCAGTACTTC. The rearrangement joins TRBV5-4 to TRBJ2-5; 9 nucleotides agree with TRBD2. Germline V CDR1 and CDR2: SGHNT, YYREEE (reference sequence). The V gene end was trimmed by 1 base and the J gene end by 5 bases; junction bases not matched to a gene: 18. The CDR3 covers 19 residues.

V usage is TRBV9 and J usage is TRBJ1-2, with TRBD1 as a possible D gene (6 bases). The V gene's germline CDR1 is SGDLS and CDR2 YYNGEE. Trimming removed 3 bases at V and 0 bases at J, with 18 bases between. This CDR3 contains 17 residues. The CDR3 spells CASSGYEADSTNYGYTF. CDR3 nucleotide sequence: TGTGCCAGCAGCGGATACGAGGCGGACAGTACTAACTATGGCTACACCTTC. The full variable domain, rest sourced from reference TRBV9 and TRBJ1-2, is DSGVTQTPKHLITATGQRVTLRCSPRSGDLSVYWYQQSLDQGLQFLIQYYNGEERAKGNILERFSAQQFPDLHSELNLSSLELGDSALYFCASSGYEADSTNYGYTFGSGTRLTVV.

This clone was seen only a few times. The V gene is TRBV30, the J gene TRBJ1-1, with D possibly TRBD1 on 6 matching bases. V was clipped by 0 bases and J by 5 bases, with 10 bases between them. This CDR3 has 13 residues. Germline CDR1 GTSNPN, CDR2 SVGIG (reference sequence). CDR3 bases: TGTGCCTGGAGTGTTCAGGGGTTTACTGAAGCTTTCTTT. It is translated as CAWSVQGFTEAFF.